Listed below are T cell receptor beta chains from one sample, sequenced in a study of beta chain features in type 1 diabetes. The repertoire was sequenced with immunoSEQ multiplex PCR; TCRdb's copy has only in-frame clones and lacks some. The sample holds hundreds of thousands of clones, more than 12% seen once. The material sequenced was naive CD4+ T cells from blood. These receptors were collected from a man younger than 30 with type 1 diabetes. The CDR3 runs from the conserved cysteine through the conserved F or W. Each record gives: CDR3 DNA, CDR3 protein, D gene, clone size, V gene, J gene. A D gene is named only where the DNA matches it firmly. A clone size is listed for some rows: how often the clone was seen (once, few, many), or a class if it is expanded.

CDR3nt: TGTGCCAGCAGTGAAGGTGTCTCTGGGGCCAACGTCCTGACTTTC; CDR3aa: CASSEGVSGANVLTF; d_gene: .; abundance: few; v_gene: TRBV2; j_gene: TRBJ2-6
CDR3nt: TGTGCCTGGAGTGCCGAGTCGGATACGCAGTATTTT; CDR3aa: CAWSAESDTQYF; d_gene: .; abundance: .; v_gene: TRBV30; j_gene: TRBJ2-3
CDR3nt: TGCGCCAGCAGCTTGACCGGGACAGGGGCCAACGAGCAGTACTTC; CDR3aa: CASSLTGTGANEQYF; d_gene: TRBD1; abundance: few; v_gene: TRBV5-1; j_gene: TRBJ2-7
CDR3nt: TGTGCCAGCAGCCCGATGGGACTAGCGGGGGAAGAGACCCAGTACTTC; CDR3aa: CASSPMGLAGEETQYF; d_gene: TRBD2; abundance: few; v_gene: TRBV9; j_gene: TRBJ2-5
CDR3nt: TGTGCCAGCAGCTTAGGGGGGCTATGGAACCCCCAGCGAGAGACCCAGTACTTC; CDR3aa: CASSLGGLWNPQRETQYF; d_gene: .; abundance: .; v_gene: TRBV7-9; j_gene: TRBJ2-5
CDR3nt: TGTGCCAGCAGTTACTACAGGGACACTGAAGCTTTCTTT; CDR3aa: CASSYYRDTEAFF; d_gene: .; abundance: .; v_gene: TRBV6-5; j_gene: TRBJ1-1
CDR3nt: TGCAGCGTGGGACAGACCTACGAGCAGTACTTC; CDR3aa: CSVGQTYEQYF; d_gene: TRBD1; abundance: .; v_gene: TRBV29-1; j_gene: TRBJ2-7
CDR3nt: TGTGCCAGCAGTTACTACCTGGCGGGAAGGACCCAGTACTTC; CDR3aa: CASSYYLAGRTQYF; d_gene: .; abundance: .; v_gene: TRBV6-5; j_gene: TRBJ2-5
CDR3nt: TGTGCCAGCAGCTTAGTTGGTTACAATGAGCAGTTCTTC; CDR3aa: CASSLVGYNEQFF; d_gene: .; abundance: .; v_gene: TRBV7-2; j_gene: TRBJ2-1
CDR3nt: TGTGCCAGCAGCAAAGGGTTGGGCTACACCTTC; CDR3aa: CASSKGLGYTF; d_gene: .; abundance: few; v_gene: TRBV6-5; j_gene: TRBJ1-2
CDR3nt: TGCGCCAGCAGCGGAATAGGACAGGAACAAGAGACCCAGTACTTC; CDR3aa: CASSGIGQEQETQYF; d_gene: TRBD1; abundance: few; v_gene: TRBV5-1; j_gene: TRBJ2-5
CDR3nt: TGTGCCAGCAGCATACAGGGAGGCCAAGAGACCCAGTACTTC; CDR3aa: CASSIQGGQETQYF; d_gene: .; abundance: few; v_gene: TRBV2; j_gene: TRBJ2-5
CDR3nt: TGTGCCAGCAGCCAAGGGGAGAACACTGAAGCTTTCTTT; CDR3aa: CASSQGENTEAFF; d_gene: .; abundance: few; v_gene: TRBV14; j_gene: TRBJ1-1
CDR3nt: TGCAGCGTTTTAGCCGGGGGGAGCACAGATACGCAGTATTTT; CDR3aa: CSVLAGGSTDTQYF; d_gene: TRBD2; abundance: few; v_gene: TRBV29-1; j_gene: TRBJ2-3
CDR3nt: TGCAGTGCTAGTGACCACTATGGCTACACCTTC; CDR3aa: CSASDHYGYTF; d_gene: .; abundance: few; v_gene: TRBV20-1; j_gene: TRBJ1-2
CDR3nt: TGTGCCAGCAGCCAAACAGGGACCCCCACAGATACGCAGTATTTT; CDR3aa: CASSQTGTPTDTQYF; d_gene: .; abundance: .; v_gene: TRBV4-2; j_gene: TRBJ2-3
CDR3nt: TGTGCCTGGAGTCCCGCCAGAGGGCGCTACGAGCAGTACTTC; CDR3aa: CAWSPARGRYEQYF; d_gene: .; abundance: .; v_gene: TRBV30; j_gene: TRBJ2-7
CDR3nt: TGCAGCGTTGAAGGGGGGACGGGACAAACCTATGGCTACACCTTC; CDR3aa: CSVEGGTGQTYGYTF; d_gene: .; abundance: few; v_gene: TRBV29-1; j_gene: TRBJ1-2
CDR3nt: TGTGCCAGCAGTTACGGGGGCAGTAAATACGAGCAGTACTTC; CDR3aa: CASSYGGSKYEQYF; d_gene: .; abundance: .; v_gene: TRBV6-5; j_gene: TRBJ2-7
CDR3nt: TGTGCCAGCAGTTACTCGAACAGAGGAGAGACCCAGTACTTC; CDR3aa: CASSYSNRGETQYF; d_gene: .; abundance: .; v_gene: TRBV6-5; j_gene: TRBJ2-5
CDR3nt: TGTGCCGGAGGGCCGGGGGGTGAGACCCAGTACTTC; CDR3aa: CAGGPGGETQYF; d_gene: TRBD2; abundance: few; v_gene: TRBV30; j_gene: TRBJ2-5
CDR3nt: TGTGCCAGCAGCAAAAGGGCCGGTGAGCAGTTCTTC; CDR3aa: CASSKRAGEQFF; d_gene: .; abundance: few; v_gene: TRBV2; j_gene: TRBJ2-1
CDR3nt: TGTGCCAGCTCACCTCCAAGCGGGAGAACCAATGAGCAGTTCTTC; CDR3aa: CASSPPSGRTNEQFF; d_gene: TRBD2; abundance: .; v_gene: TRBV18; j_gene: TRBJ2-1
CDR3nt: TGCGCCAGCAGCTCCCGACAGGGAGGGACTGAAGCTTTCTTT; CDR3aa: CASSSRQGGTEAFF; d_gene: TRBD1; abundance: .; v_gene: TRBV5-1; j_gene: TRBJ1-1
CDR3nt: TGCAGCGCCAAAAACTCGAATGAAAAACTGTTTTTT; CDR3aa: CSAKNSNEKLFF; d_gene: .; abundance: .; v_gene: TRBV29-1; j_gene: TRBJ1-4
CDR3nt: TGTGCCAGCAGCCCGACTGACACGCACCTTAACTATGGCTACACCTTC; CDR3aa: CASSPTDTHLNYGYTF; d_gene: .; abundance: .; v_gene: TRBV11-2; j_gene: TRBJ1-2
CDR3nt: TGTGCCAGCAGCTTCCGGACTAGCGAAGAGACCCAGTACTTC; CDR3aa: CASSFRTSEETQYF; d_gene: TRBD2; abundance: .; v_gene: TRBV6-6; j_gene: TRBJ2-5
CDR3nt: TGTGCCAGCAGTTTCCGGACAGCCACAGATACGCAGTATTTT; CDR3aa: CASSFRTATDTQYF; d_gene: .; abundance: few; v_gene: TRBV27; j_gene: TRBJ2-3
CDR3nt: TGCAGCGTCGTCGGGACAGGGTCACGGTACGAGCAGTACTTC; CDR3aa: CSVVGTGSRYEQYF; d_gene: TRBD1; abundance: few; v_gene: TRBV29-1; j_gene: TRBJ2-7
CDR3nt: TGTGCCTGGAGTGGTAGGGGTTGGACAATTCAGTACTTC; CDR3aa: CAWSGRGWTIQYF; d_gene: .; abundance: few; v_gene: TRBV30; j_gene: TRBJ2-4
CDR3nt: TGCGCCAGCAGCTTGCTAGCGTCTAGCGGGTACCAAGAGACCCAGTACTTC; CDR3aa: CASSLLASSGYQETQYF; d_gene: TRBD2; abundance: .; v_gene: TRBV5-1; j_gene: TRBJ2-5
CDR3nt: TGTGCCAGCAGCCCCCGGTTCGGAGGAGAGACCCAGTACTTC; CDR3aa: CASSPRFGGETQYF; d_gene: .; abundance: .; v_gene: TRBV7-9; j_gene: TRBJ2-5
CDR3nt: TGCAGCGTACGGGAGGGGGTGACCGGGGAGCTGTTTTTT; CDR3aa: CSVREGVTGELFF; d_gene: TRBD2; abundance: few; v_gene: TRBV29-1; j_gene: TRBJ2-2
CDR3nt: TGCAGCGTTGGGGACCTACCGTACGAGCAGTACTTC; CDR3aa: CSVGDLPYEQYF; d_gene: .; abundance: few; v_gene: TRBV29-1; j_gene: TRBJ2-7
CDR3nt: TGTGCCAGCAGTGAAAAGTTGTATGGCTACACCTTC; CDR3aa: CASSEKLYGYTF; d_gene: .; abundance: .; v_gene: TRBV2; j_gene: TRBJ1-2
CDR3nt: TGTGCCAGCAGCTTAGTAGGGGGACAGTCAGATAATAATTCACCCCTCCACTTT; CDR3aa: CASSLVGGQSDNNSPLHF; d_gene: TRBD1; abundance: .; v_gene: TRBV7-2; j_gene: TRBJ1-6
CDR3nt: TGTGCCAGCAGTGGGTTCGGACTGGAGGAGACCCAGTACTTC; CDR3aa: CASSGFGLEETQYF; d_gene: .; abundance: few; v_gene: TRBV2; j_gene: TRBJ2-5
CDR3nt: TGTGCCAGCAGTCCACAGGGGGCGAACACTGAAGCTTTCTTT; CDR3aa: CASSPQGANTEAFF; d_gene: TRBD1; abundance: few; v_gene: TRBV7-2; j_gene: TRBJ1-1
CDR3nt: TGTGCCATCAGGGACAGGGAGGTCCGGGCAGATACGCAGTATTTT; CDR3aa: CAIRDREVRADTQYF; d_gene: TRBD1; abundance: few; v_gene: TRBV10-3; j_gene: TRBJ2-3
CDR3nt: TGCGCCAGCAGCCAAGGGCATAGCGCCGGGGAGCTGTTTTTT; CDR3aa: CASSQGHSAGELFF; d_gene: .; abundance: few; v_gene: TRBV4-3; j_gene: TRBJ2-2